This T cell receptor (beta chain) is from a study of CD8 T cells in Susac syndrome. RNA totalling about 0.5 to 1 ug underwent reverse transcription with random hexamers. The TCR beta CDR3 was amplified by immunoSEQ multiplex PCR across 54 Vbeta, 13 Jbeta. One entry per CDR3 protein results from TCRdb running MiXCR on the immunoSEQ multiplex PCR reads. In the table there are about 20,000 distinct CDR3 sequences, more than 85% of which are singletons. The origin of this receptor is a human donor in good health. The sequencing sample was made of CD8+ T cells from PBMCs.

The CDR3 DNA reads as TGTGCCAGCAGTTTAGGGCAGTCACCCTACGAGCAGTACTTC. Its translation: CASSLGQSPYEQYF. V gene TRBV27 combines with J gene TRBJ2-7; D ambiguous. The germline V gene encodes CDR1 MNHEY and CDR2 SMNVEV (reference sequence). Trimming took off 2 bases at V and 2 bases at J, with 10 bases between the two ends. The CDR3 length is 14 residues.